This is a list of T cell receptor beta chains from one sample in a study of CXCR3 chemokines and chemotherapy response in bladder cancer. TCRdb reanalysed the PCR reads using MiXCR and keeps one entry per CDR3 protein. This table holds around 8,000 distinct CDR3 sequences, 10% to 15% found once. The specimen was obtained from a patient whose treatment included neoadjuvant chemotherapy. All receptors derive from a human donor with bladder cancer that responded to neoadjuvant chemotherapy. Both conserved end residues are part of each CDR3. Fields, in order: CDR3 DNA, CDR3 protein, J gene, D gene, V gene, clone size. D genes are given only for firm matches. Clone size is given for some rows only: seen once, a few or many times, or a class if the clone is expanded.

DNA: TGTGCCTGGAGTTCCGGGACTAGTAGGAACAATGAGCAGTTCTTC
CDR3: CAWSSGTSRNNEQFF
J: TRBJ2-1
D: TRBD2
V: TRBV30
size: many

DNA: TGTGCCAGCAGTTTAACTAGCGGGGGTCTCAGCTCCTACAATGAGCAGTTCTTC
CDR3: CASSLTSGGLSSYNEQFF
J: TRBJ2-1
D: TRBD2
V: TRBV12-3/TRBV12-4
size: many

DNA: TGTGCCAGCAGCTTCCTTTCGTCTGGCTACACCTTC
CDR3: CASSFLSSGYTF
J: TRBJ1-2
D: -
V: TRBV5-6
size: many

DNA: TGTGCCAGCAGTTACTCTCCGCCCGGCAGGCGCTCGAACACCGGGGAGCTGTTTTTT
CDR3: CASSYSPPGRRSNTGELFF
J: TRBJ2-2
D: -
V: TRBV6-6
size: many

DNA: TGTGCCAGCATCATAAACGGGGGCCCGAACACCGGGGAGCTGTTTTTT
CDR3: CASIINGGPNTGELFF
J: TRBJ2-2
D: -
V: TRBV5-6
size: many

DNA: TGTGCCACCAGTGATTTGAGGGGAGGTTACCACAATGAGCAGTTCTTC
CDR3: CATSDLRGGYHNEQFF
J: TRBJ2-1
D: -
V: TRBV24-1
size: many

DNA: TGTGCCAGCCGCCTTCCGGGACAGGGTATGGAGCAGTACTTC
CDR3: CASRLPGQGMEQYF
J: TRBJ2-7
D: TRBD1
V: TRBV12-3/TRBV12-4
size: many

DNA: TGTGCCAGCAGCTTGGTCCAGGGGTTCGGCACTGAAGCTTTCTTT
CDR3: CASSLVQGFGTEAFF
J: TRBJ1-1
D: -
V: TRBV5-5
size: medium-sized

DNA: TGTGCCAGCAGCTCCTCCTTAGCGGGTAAAGAGCAGTACTTC
CDR3: CASSSSLAGKEQYF
J: TRBJ2-7
D: TRBD2
V: TRBV13
size: many

DNA: TGTGCCAGCAGCCGACAGCCCCTCACAGATACGCAGTATTTT
CDR3: CASSRQPLTDTQYF
J: TRBJ2-3
D: -
V: TRBV5-4
size: many

DNA: TGTGCCAGCAGCTTTCTGAGCGGGGGGGTAGAGACCCAGTACTTC
CDR3: CASSFLSGGVETQYF
J: TRBJ2-5
D: TRBD2
V: TRBV7-9
size: many

DNA: TGTGCCACTGAAGGGGACAGGGGAGAGGATGAGCAGTTCTTC
CDR3: CATEGDRGEDEQFF
J: TRBJ2-1
D: TRBD1
V: TRBV10-3
size: few

DNA: TGTGCCAGCAGTGAACAGGGGGGGCGGGGTGAGCAGTTCTTC
CDR3: CASSEQGGRGEQFF
J: TRBJ2-1
D: -
V: TRBV6-1
size: medium-sized

DNA: TGTGCCAGCAGCTTAGTGGGTTGGGCTGGTTTTGATTCACCCCTCCACTTT
CDR3: CASSLVGWAGFDSPLHF
J: TRBJ1-6
D: -
V: TRBV7-9
size: many

DNA: TGTGCCAGCAGTGATATAAGGGGACAGATAAACATTCAGTACTTC
CDR3: CASSDIRGQINIQYF
J: TRBJ2-4
D: TRBD1
V: TRBV6-6
size: many

DNA: TGTGCCAGTAGCGAAGGGAGTTTCTACACTGAAGCTTTCTTT
CDR3: CASSEGSFYTEAFF
J: TRBJ1-1
D: -
V: TRBV19
size: medium-sized

DNA: TGTGCCAGCAGTTACATTGGGGGTCGCTCCTACAATGAGCAGTTCTTC
CDR3: CASSYIGGRSYNEQFF
J: TRBJ2-1
D: -
V: TRBV6-6
size: many

DNA: TGTGCCACCAGCAGAGGAGGGCAGGGTAGGCTTTATGGCTACACCTTC
CDR3: CATSRGGQGRLYGYTF
J: TRBJ1-2
D: -
V: TRBV15
size: many

DNA: TGTGCCAGCAGAGGTACCGGGGAGCTGTTTTTT
CDR3: CASRGTGELFF
J: TRBJ2-2
D: -
V: TRBV2
size: -